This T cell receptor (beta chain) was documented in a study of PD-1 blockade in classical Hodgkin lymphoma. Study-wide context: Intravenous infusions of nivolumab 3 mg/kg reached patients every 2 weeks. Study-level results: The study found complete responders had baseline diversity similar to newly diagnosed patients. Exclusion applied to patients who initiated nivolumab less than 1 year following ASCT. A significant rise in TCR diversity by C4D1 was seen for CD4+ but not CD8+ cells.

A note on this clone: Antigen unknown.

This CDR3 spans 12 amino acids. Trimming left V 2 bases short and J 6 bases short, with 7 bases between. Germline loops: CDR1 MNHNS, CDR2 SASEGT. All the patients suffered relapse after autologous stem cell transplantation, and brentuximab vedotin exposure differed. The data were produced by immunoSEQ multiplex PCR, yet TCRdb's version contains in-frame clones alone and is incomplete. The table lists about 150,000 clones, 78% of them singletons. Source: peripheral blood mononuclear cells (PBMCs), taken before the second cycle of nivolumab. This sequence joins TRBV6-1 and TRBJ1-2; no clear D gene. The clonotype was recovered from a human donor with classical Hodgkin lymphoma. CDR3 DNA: TGTGCCAGCAGTGAAAGAGGGAATGGCTACACCTTC. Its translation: CASSERGNGYTF.